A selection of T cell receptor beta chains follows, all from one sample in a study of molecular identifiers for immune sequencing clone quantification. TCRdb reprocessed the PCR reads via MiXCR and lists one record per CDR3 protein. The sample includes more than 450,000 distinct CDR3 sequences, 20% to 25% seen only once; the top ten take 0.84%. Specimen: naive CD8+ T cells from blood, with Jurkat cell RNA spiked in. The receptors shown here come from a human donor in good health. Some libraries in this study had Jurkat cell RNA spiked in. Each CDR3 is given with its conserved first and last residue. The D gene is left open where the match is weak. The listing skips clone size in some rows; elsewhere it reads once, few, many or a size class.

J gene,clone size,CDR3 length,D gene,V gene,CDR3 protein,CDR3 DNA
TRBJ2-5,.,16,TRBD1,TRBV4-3,CASSAWTGVVQETQYF,TGCGCCAGCAGTGCTTGGACAGGGGTGGTCCAAGAGACCCAGTACTTC
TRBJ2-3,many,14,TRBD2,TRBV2,CASSGLAVGDTQYF,TGTGCCAGCAGTGGACTAGCGGTCGGCGATACGCAGTATTTT
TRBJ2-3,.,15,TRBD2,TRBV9,CASSLGLARADTQYF,TGTGCCAGCAGCCTAGGACTAGCGAGAGCAGATACGCAGTATTTT
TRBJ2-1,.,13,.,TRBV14,CASSQDPHNEQFF,TGTGCCAGCAGCCAAGATCCCCACAATGAGCAGTTCTTC
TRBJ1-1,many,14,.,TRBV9,CASSSLGANTEAFF,TGTGCCAGCAGCTCGCTAGGGGCGAACACTGAAGCTTTCTTT
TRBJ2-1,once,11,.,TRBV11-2,CASGGLPGQFF,TGTGCCAGCGGCGGACTACCCGGGCAGTTCTTC
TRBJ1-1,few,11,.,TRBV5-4,CASSWGYEAFF,TGTGCCAGCAGCTGGGGGTACGAAGCTTTCTTT
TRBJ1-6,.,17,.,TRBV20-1,CSARPQDRSSYNLPLHF,TGCAGTGCTAGACCCCAAGACCGGAGCTCCTATAATTTACCCCTCCACTTT
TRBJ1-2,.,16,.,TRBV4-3,CASSQDPGSLSYGYTF,TGCGCCAGCAGCCAAGATCCTGGCAGCTTGAGCTATGGCTACACCTTC
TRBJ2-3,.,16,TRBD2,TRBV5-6,CASSLVAGGGTDTQYF,TGTGCCAGCAGCTTGGTAGCGGGAGGGGGCACAGATACGCAGTATTTT
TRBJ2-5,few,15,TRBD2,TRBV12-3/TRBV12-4,CASRLKSGAGETQYF,TGTGCCAGCAGACTCAAGAGCGGGGCCGGAGAGACCCAGTACTTC
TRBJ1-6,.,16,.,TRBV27,CASSLSGQGPLYPLHF,TGTGCCAGCAGTTTATCGGGGCAGGGCCCTTTGTATCCCCTCCACTTT
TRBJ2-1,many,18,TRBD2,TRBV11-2,CASSLGLLAGGHYNEQFF,TGTGCCAGCAGCTTAGGCCTTTTAGCGGGGGGGCACTACAATGAGCAGTTCTTC
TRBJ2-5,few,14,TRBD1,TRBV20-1,CSANSRGPSETQYF,TGCAGTGCTAACTCCAGGGGGCCAAGCGAGACCCAGTACTTC
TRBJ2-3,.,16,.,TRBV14,CASSEAGLALTDTQYF,TGTGCCAGCAGCGAAGCAGGGCTGGCACTCACAGATACGCAGTATTTT
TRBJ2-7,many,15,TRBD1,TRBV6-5,CASSHIDRGGDEQYF,TGTGCCAGCAGTCATATCGACAGGGGTGGCGACGAGCAGTACTTC
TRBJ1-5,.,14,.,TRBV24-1,CATSDGGASEPQHF,TGTGCCACCAGTGATGGCGGAGCGTCGGAGCCCCAGCATTTT
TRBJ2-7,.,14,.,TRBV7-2,CASSSSGFSYGQYF,TGTGCCAGCAGCTCCAGCGGGTTCTCCTACGGGCAGTACTTC
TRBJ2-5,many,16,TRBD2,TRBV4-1,CASSQDPASGVETQYF,TGCGCCAGCAGCCAAGATCCGGCTAGCGGGGTTGAGACCCAGTACTTC
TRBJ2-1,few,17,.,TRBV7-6,CASSLFQGGPSYNEQFF,TGTGCCAGCAGCTTATTTCAGGGGGGACCTTCCTACAATGAGCAGTTCTTC
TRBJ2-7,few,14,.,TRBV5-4,CASSTELASYEQYF,TGTGCCAGCAGTACTGAACTAGCCTCCTACGAGCAGTACTTC
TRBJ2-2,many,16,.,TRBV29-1,CSVEVQEDRNTGELFF,TGCAGCGTTGAAGTTCAAGAGGACAGAAACACCGGGGAGCTGTTTTTT
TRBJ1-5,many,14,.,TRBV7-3,CASSGEQTNQPQHF,TGTGCCAGCAGTGGGGAACAGACAAATCAGCCCCAGCATTTT
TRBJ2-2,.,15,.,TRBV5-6,CASSPFAGPTGELFF,TGTGCCAGCAGCCCGTTTGCGGGACCCACCGGGGAGCTGTTTTTT
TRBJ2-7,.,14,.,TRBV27,CASSFRLGADEQYF,TGTGCCAGCAGTTTCAGACTGGGGGCAGACGAGCAGTACTTC
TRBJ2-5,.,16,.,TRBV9,CASSAGSYSWEETQYF,TGTGCCAGCAGCGCAGGGTCTTACTCTTGGGAAGAGACCCAGTACTTC
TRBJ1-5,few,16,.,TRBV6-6,CASSSHPGASNQPPHF,TGTGCCAGCAGTTCCCACCCCGGGGCTAGCAATCAGCCCCCGCATTTT
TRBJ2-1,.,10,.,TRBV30,CACLYNEQFF,TGTGCCTGCCTCTACAATGAGCAGTTCTTC
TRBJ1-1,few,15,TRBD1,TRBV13,CASSLGRTGGTEAFF,TGTGCCAGCAGCTTAGGAAGGACAGGGGGCACTGAAGCTTTCTTT
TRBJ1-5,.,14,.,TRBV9,CASSVAAGNQPQHF,TGTGCCAGCAGCGTAGCTGCGGGGAATCAGCCCCAGCATTTT
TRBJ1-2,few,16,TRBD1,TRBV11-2,CASSQRDPGGFYGYTF,TGTGCCAGCAGCCAGAGGGATCCAGGGGGTTTCTATGGCTACACCTTC
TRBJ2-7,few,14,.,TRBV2,CASSDISYSYEQYF,TGTGCCAGCAGTGACATTAGTTACTCCTACGAGCAGTACTTC
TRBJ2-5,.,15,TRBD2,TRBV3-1,CASSQDSSGEETQYF,TGTGCCAGCAGCCAAGATTCTAGCGGGGAAGAGACCCAGTACTTC
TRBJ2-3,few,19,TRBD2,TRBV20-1,CSARHLYGSGREGTDTQYF,TGCAGTGCTAGACACCTTTATGGTAGCGGGAGGGAGGGCACAGATACGCAGTATTTT
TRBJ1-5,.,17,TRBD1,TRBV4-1,CAGSQDPLGQHNQPQHF,TGCGCCGGCAGCCAAGATCCATTGGGACAGCACAATCAGCCCCAGCATTTT
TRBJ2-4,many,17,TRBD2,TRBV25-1,CASSDGGRLVAKNIQYF,TGTGCCAGCAGTGACGGGGGGAGGCTAGTAGCCAAAAACATTCAGTACTTC
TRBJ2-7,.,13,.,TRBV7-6,CASSSGHGYEQYF,TGTGCCAGCAGCTCCGGACATGGTTACGAGCAGTACTTC
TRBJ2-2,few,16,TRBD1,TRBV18,CASSPPGQINTGELFF,TGTGCCAGCTCACCACCGGGACAGATTAACACCGGGGAGCTGTTTTTT
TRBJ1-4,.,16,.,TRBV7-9,CVSSSKGALGNEKLFF,TGTGTCAGCAGCTCCAAAGGGGCACTAGGAAATGAAAAACTGTTTTTT
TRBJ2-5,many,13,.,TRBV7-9,CASSSTGRETQYF,TGTGCCAGCAGCTCAACAGGGAGAGAGACCCAGTACTTC
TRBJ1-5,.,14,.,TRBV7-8,CASSLTQGNQPQHF,TGTGCCAGCAGCTTAACACAGGGCAATCAGCCCCAGCATTTT
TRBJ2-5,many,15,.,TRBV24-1,CATSDLTQSQETQYF,TGTGCCACCAGTGATTTGACCCAGTCCCAAGAGACCCAGTACTTC
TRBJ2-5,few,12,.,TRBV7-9,CASSPPSGTQYF,TGTGCCAGCAGCCCCCCCTCCGGAACCCAGTACTTC
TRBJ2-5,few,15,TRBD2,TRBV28,CASSFGGRLQETQYF,TGTGCCAGCAGTTTCGGCGGGAGGCTCCAAGAGACCCAGTACTTC
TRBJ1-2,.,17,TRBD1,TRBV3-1,CASSQDLTGLPNYGYTF,TGTGCCAGCAGCCAAGATCTGACAGGGCTACCTAACTATGGCTACACCTTC